This T cell receptor (beta chain) was profiled in a study of cytomegalovirus exposure and HLA in healthy donors. Use of 60 Vbeta and 13 Jbeta primers characterized the PCR. The repertoire was sequenced with immunoSEQ multiplex PCR; TCRdb's copy has only in-frame clones and lacks some. The sample holds about 130,000 clones, 76% seen once. Germline V gene lookup returns CDR1 SGHVT and CDR2 SQSDAQ. The CDR3 runs to 17 residues. Deletions cut 8 bases from V and 6 bases from J, with 29 bases between. This clone was seen a few times. The antigen remains unidentified. Study observations and caveats: A later examination showed that TCR association rates differed by HLA locus, with DRB1 most and HLA-C fewest. A later analysis linked some 18,000 TCR beta sequences to HLA alleles at 0.05 false discovery rate. Sequencing likely generated an artifact that appeared as a cluster of highly shared sequence variants. Later analysis associated a missense DCLRE1C variant with TCR beta V- and J-gene trimming.

The sequencing sample was made of PBMCs. The receptor was derived from a man between 40 and 49 years old in good health and CMV-seronegative. This chain joins TRBV7-4 and TRBJ2-7, with D tentatively TRBD2 (7 bases). CDR3 loop: CASSCPVLRGASGEQYF. Here the CDR3 DNA reads TGTGCCAGCTCCTGCCCAGTTTTACGGGGGGCGTCGGGCGAGCAGTACTTC. The variable domain in full, with the rest retrieved from reference TRBV7-4 and TRBJ2-7, is GAGVSQSPRYKVAKRGRDVALRCDSISGHVTLYWYRQTLGQGSEVLTYSQSDAQRDKSGRPSGRFSAERPERSVSTLKIQRTEQGDSAVYLCASSCPVLRGASGEQYFGPGTRLTVT.